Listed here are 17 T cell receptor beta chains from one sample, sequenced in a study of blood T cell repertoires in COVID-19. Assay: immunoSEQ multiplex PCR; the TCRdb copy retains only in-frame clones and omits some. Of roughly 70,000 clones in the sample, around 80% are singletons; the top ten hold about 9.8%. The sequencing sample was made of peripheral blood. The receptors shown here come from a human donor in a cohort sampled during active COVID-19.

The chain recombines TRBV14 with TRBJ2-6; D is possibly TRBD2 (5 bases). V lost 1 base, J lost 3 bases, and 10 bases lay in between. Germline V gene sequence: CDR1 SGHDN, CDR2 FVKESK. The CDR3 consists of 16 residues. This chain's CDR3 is CASSQVRGLGANVLTF. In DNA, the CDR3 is TGTGCCAGCAGCCAAGTCCGAGGGCTTGGGGCCAACGTCCTGACTTTC.

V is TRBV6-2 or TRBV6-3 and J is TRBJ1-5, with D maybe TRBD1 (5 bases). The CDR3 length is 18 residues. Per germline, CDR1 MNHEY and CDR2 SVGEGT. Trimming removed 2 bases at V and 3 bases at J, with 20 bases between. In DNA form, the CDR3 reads TGTGCCAGCAGTTACGTGCAGGGATTATGGGGAAACAATCAGCCCCAGCATTTT. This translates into CASSYVQGLWGNNQPQHF.

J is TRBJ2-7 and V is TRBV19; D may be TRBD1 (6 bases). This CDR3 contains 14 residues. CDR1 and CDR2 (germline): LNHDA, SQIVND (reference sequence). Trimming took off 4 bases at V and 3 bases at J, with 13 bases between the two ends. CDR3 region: CASSTPPDSYEQYF. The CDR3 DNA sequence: TGTGCCAGTAGTACGCCCCCGGACAGCTACGAGCAGTACTTC. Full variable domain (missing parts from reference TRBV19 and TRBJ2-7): DGGITQSPKYLFRKEGQNVTLSCEQNLNHDAMYWYRQDPGQGLRLIYYSQIVNDFQKGDIAEGYSVSREKKESFPLTVTSAQKNPTAFYLCASSTPPDSYEQYFGPGTRLTVT.

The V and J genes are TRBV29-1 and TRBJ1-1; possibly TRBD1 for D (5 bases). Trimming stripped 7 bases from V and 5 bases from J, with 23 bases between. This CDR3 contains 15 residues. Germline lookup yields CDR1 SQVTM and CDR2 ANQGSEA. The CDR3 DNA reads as TGCAGCGCACGCAACCGGGCCGGGGGAACTACTGAAGCTTTCTTT. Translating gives CSARNRAGGTTEAFF.

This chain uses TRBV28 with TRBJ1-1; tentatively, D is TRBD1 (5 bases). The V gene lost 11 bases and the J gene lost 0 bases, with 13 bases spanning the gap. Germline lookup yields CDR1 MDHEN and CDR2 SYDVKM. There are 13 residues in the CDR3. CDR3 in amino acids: CASVGALNTEAFF. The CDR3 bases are TGTGCCTCAGTAGGGGCCTTGAACACTGAAGCTTTCTTT.

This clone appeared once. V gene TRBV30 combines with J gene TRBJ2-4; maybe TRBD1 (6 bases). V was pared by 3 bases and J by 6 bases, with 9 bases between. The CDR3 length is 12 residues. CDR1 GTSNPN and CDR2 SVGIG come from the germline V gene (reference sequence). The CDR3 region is CAWSSTGNIQYF. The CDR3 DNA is TGTGCCTGGAGCTCGACAGGAAACATTCAGTACTTC.

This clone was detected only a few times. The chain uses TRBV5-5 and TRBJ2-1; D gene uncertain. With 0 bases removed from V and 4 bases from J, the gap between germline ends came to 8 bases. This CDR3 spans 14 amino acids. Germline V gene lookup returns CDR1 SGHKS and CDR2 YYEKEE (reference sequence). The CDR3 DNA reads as TGTGCCAGCAGCTTGGGCGACTTTTACAATGAGCAGTTCTTC. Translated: CASSLGDFYNEQFF.

The CDR3: CSVVGGVSSSEQYF. In nucleotides, the CDR3 is TGCAGCGTTGTGGGAGGGGTTAGCTCCAGCGAGCAGTACTTC. V gene TRBV29-1 combines with J gene TRBJ2-7; 7 bases agree with TRBD2. V gave up 4 bases and J gave up 6 bases; unmatched junction bases: 12. Germline CDR1 SQVTM, CDR2 ANQGSEA. The CDR3 has 14 residues.

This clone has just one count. CDR3 in amino acids: CASSHHDRGGGYTF. CDR3 DNA sequence: TGTGCCAGCAGCCACCACGATCGGGGGGGTGGCTACACCTTC. The rearrangement joins TRBV3-1 (or the pseudogene TRBV3-2) to TRBJ1-2; D possibly corresponds to TRBD1 (5 bases). V lost 3 bases to trimming and J lost 7 bases, with 15 bases between them. The CDR3 runs 14 residues. The germline V gene encodes CDR1 LGHDT and CDR2 YNNKEL (reference sequence).

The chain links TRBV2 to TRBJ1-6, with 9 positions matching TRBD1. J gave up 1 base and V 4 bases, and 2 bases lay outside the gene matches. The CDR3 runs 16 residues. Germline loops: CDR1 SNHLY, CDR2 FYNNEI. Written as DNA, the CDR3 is TGTGCCAGCAGTGGGGGACAGGGTTCCTATAATTCACCCCTCCACTTT. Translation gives CASSGGQGSYNSPLHF.

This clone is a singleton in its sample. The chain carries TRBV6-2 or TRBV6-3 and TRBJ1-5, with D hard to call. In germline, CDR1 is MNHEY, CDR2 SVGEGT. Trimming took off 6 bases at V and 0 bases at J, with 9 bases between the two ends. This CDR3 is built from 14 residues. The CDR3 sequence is CASSRLTSNQPQHF. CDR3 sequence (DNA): TGTGCCAGCAGCCGACTGACTAGCAATCAGCCCCAGCATTTT.

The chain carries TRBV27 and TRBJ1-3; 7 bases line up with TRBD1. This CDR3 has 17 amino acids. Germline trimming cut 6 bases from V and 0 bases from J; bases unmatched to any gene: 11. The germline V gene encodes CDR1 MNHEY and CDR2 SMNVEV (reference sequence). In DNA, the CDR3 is TGTGCCAGCAGGGCAGGGGGAAGGTCTCCCTCTGGAAACACCATATATTTT. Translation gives CASRAGGRSPSGNTIYF.

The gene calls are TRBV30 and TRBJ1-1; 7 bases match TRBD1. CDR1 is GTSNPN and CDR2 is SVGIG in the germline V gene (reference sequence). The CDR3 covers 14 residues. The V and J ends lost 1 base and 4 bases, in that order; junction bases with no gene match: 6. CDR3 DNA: TGTGCCTGGAGTGAGACAGGGCGGGGCACTGAAGCTTTCTTT. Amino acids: CAWSETGRGTEAFF.

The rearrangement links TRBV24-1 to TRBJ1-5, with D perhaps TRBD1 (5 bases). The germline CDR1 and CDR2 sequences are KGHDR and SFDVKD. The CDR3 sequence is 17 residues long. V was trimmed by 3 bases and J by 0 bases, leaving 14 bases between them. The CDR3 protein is CATSDPRGDYSNQPQHF. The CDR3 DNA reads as TGTGCCACCAGTGATCCCCGGGGGGATTATAGCAATCAGCCCCAGCATTTT.

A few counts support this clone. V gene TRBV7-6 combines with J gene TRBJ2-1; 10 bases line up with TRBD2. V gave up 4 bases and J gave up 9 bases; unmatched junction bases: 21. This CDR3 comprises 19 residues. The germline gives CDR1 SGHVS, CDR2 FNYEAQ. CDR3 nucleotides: TGTGCCAGCAGCTCCCTACCCGTCCCACAGCGGGGGGGGGCGATTGAGCAGTTCTTC. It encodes CASSSLPVPQRGGAIEQFF.

CDR3 nucleotide sequence: TGTGCCAGCAGCTTGGCCGGGACTAGTGATTCCGGTGAGCAGTACTTC. Its protein is CASSLAGTSDSGEQYF. The gene calls are TRBV5-6 and TRBJ2-7, with TRBD2 matching 8 bases. Germline CDR1 is SGHDT and CDR2 is YYEEEE. V was pared by 0 bases and J by 7 bases, with 12 bases of the junction left unmatched. The CDR3 is 16 residues long.

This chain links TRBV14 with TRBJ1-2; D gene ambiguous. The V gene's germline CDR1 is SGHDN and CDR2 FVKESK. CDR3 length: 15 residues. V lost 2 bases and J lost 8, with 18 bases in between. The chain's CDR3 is CASSQRGPQKGGYTF. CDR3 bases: TGTGCCAGCAGCCAAAGAGGCCCCCAAAAAGGAGGCTACACCTTC.